One and the same sample provided the 21 T cell receptor beta chains below, sequenced in a study of blood T cell repertoires in COVID-19. Libraries were prepared by immunoSEQ multiplex PCR; TCRdb keeps only in-frame clonotypes and omits some of them. The table includes 150,000 to 200,000 clones, approximately 92% detected once. The sequencing sample was made of peripheral blood. The receptors here all came from a man aged 45 to 65 with acute or convalescent COVID-19.

The V gene is TRBV7-9, the J gene TRBJ2-3; 8 positions match TRBD1. CDR3 length equals 17 residues. The V and J ends lost 3 bases and 6 bases, in that order; junction bases with no gene match: 14. Looked up from germline, CDR1 is SEHNR and CDR2 is FQNEAQ (reference sequence). DNA for the CDR3: TGTGCCAGCAGCTTTACCCTCGGGGACCGACAGGGGGATACGCAGTATTTT. This translates into CASSFTLGDRQGDTQYF.

V is TRBV6-5 and J is TRBJ1-2; TRBD1 might be the D (5 bases). Trimming cost V 0 bases and J 2 bases, with 7 bases left between them. The CDR3 length is 14 residues. In germline, CDR1 is MNHEY, CDR2 SVGAGI. The CDR3 DNA is TGTGCCAGCAGTTACTCCCCAGGGAACTATGGCTACACCTTC. Translated: CASSYSPGNYGYTF.

The rearrangement joins TRBV6-6 to TRBJ1-3; unclear D gene. Germline values: CDR1 MNHNY, CDR2 SVGAGI (reference sequence). Trimming took 6 bases from V and 1 from J, leaving 10 bases between them. The CDR3 runs to 14 residues. CDR3 in DNA: TGTGCCAGCAGGCAGACGGAGTCTGGAAACACCATATATTTT. Translating it yields CASRQTESGNTIYF.

Here the CDR3 DNA reads TGCAGCGTTGAAGAAACGGCAGGGGGCATCTCTGAAGCTTTCTTT. It specifies CSVEETAGGISEAFF. The V gene is TRBV29-1, the J gene TRBJ1-1; TRBD1 agrees at 8 bases. The CDR3 length is 15 residues. The germline V gene encodes CDR1 SQVTM and CDR2 ANQGSEA. J was trimmed by 6 bases and V by 0 bases; bases with no gene match: 9. The whole variable domain, filled in from reference TRBV29-1 and TRBJ1-1, reads SAVISQKPSRDICQRGTSLTIQCQVDSQVTMMFWYRQQPGQSLTLIATANQGSEATYESGFVIDKFPISRPNLTFSTLTVSNMSPEDSSIYLCSVEETAGGISEAFFGQGTRLTVV.

V usage is TRBV11-2 and J usage is TRBJ1-2; D not certain. V was clipped by 4 bases and J by 6 bases, with 12 bases between them. CDR3 length equals 13 residues. Germline CDR1 and CDR2: SGHAT and FQNNGV. CDR3 coding DNA: TGTGCCAGCAGCTCCGGGTGGGTGGATGGCTACACCTTC. It translates to CASSSGWVDGYTF.

CDR3 sequence reads: CASSRNRDREHQPQHF. CDR3 sequence (DNA): TGTGCCAGCAGCCGGAACCGGGACAGGGAGCATCAGCCCCAGCATTTT. This sequence joins TRBV7-8 and TRBJ1-5, with TRBD1 matching over 9 bases. The CDR3 is made up of 16 amino acids. V lost 5 bases to trimming and J lost 5 bases; unmatched junction nucleotides: 10. The germline CDR1 and CDR2 sequences are SGHVS and FQNEAQ.

The sample holds a few counts of this clone. This sequence joins TRBV2 and TRBJ2-7; a weak D match, TRBD2 (5 bases). Germline V gives CDR1 SNHLY, CDR2 FYNNEI. The CDR3 covers 15 residues. Between the trimmed V and J ends, which lost 7 bases and 3 bases, there was a span of 19 bases. DNA of the CDR3: TGTGCCAGCAATCGAGGGTCGTACTTGGGCTACGAGCAGTACGTC. It codes for CASNRGSYLGYEQYV.

V is TRBV21-1 and J is TRBJ2-6; TRBD1 was called by the table and not checked on the DNA. TRBV21-1 is flagged as a pseudogene. The CDR3 has 16 amino acids. The CDR3 is CASSRRTGSGANVLTF. The CDR3 bases are TGTGCCAGCAGCAGAAGGACAGGTTCCGGGGCCAACGTCCTGACTTTC.

This chain joins TRBV14 and TRBJ2-2; D not certain. Trimming stripped 0 bases from V and 3 bases from J, with 2 bases between. CDR1 SGHDN and CDR2 FVKESK come from the germline V gene. This CDR3 is 13 amino acids long. The CDR3 region is CASSQDYTGELFF. Written as DNA, the CDR3 is TGTGCCAGCAGCCAAGACTACACCGGGGAGCTGTTTTTT.

The rearrangement links TRBV3-1 (or the pseudogene TRBV3-2) to TRBJ2-7; 7 bases agree with TRBD2. V lost 4 bases to trimming and J lost 1 base; unmatched junction nucleotides: 13. The CDR3 is made up of 17 amino acids. From germline, CDR1 is LGHDT and CDR2 YNNKEL (reference sequence). The CDR3 loop is CASSLSSGGSISYEQYF. The CDR3 DNA is TGTGCCAGCAGCCTGAGCTCCGGCGGGAGCATTTCCTACGAGCAGTACTTC.

V and J are TRBV5-1 and TRBJ1-4, with a possible D match to TRBD1 (6 bases). Trimming removed 6 bases from V and 6 bases from J, with 24 bases in between. This CDR3 has 17 residues. The germline CDR1 and CDR2 sequences are SGHRS and YFSETQ. The CDR3 DNA follows: TGCGCCAGCACCCGGGGTCAAAGTCCAGGGGCGTATGAAAAACTGTTTTTT. Translating gives CASTRGQSPGAYEKLFF.

The V and J genes are TRBV15 and TRBJ1-1; possibly TRBD1 for D (6 bases). Germline V gene lookup returns CDR1 LNHNV and CDR2 YYDKDF (reference sequence). This CDR3 has 13 residues. V dropped 7 bases and J dropped 3 bases, with 12 bases sitting between them. In nucleotides, the CDR3 is TGTGCCACCACCAAAAACAGGGACACTGAAGCTTTCTTT. Translating gives CATTKNRDTEAFF.

The rearrangement uses TRBV15 and TRBJ1-3, with unresolved D. The CDR3 is made up of 17 amino acids. The germline V and J ends were trimmed by 1 base and 0 bases, with 13 bases remaining between them. Germline CDR1 reads LNHNV; CDR2 reads YYDKDF (reference sequence). The DNA for the CDR3 is TGTGCCACCAGCAGAGCAACAACTAGGAACTCTGGAAACACCATATATTTT. Translating gives CATSRATTRNSGNTIYF.

This clone was seen once. The CDR3 coding sequence is TGTGCCAGCAGCTTTAGGCGCACAGGGGGTAATGAAAAACTGTTTTTT. Encoded protein: CASSFRRTGGNEKLFF. The chain employs TRBV5-6 and TRBJ1-4, with 8 bases aligning to TRBD1. Trimming took 2 bases from V and 4 from J; bases not matched to a gene: 7. CDR1 and CDR2 from the germline V gene are SGHDT and YYEEEE. This CDR3 contains 16 residues.

V and J are TRBV9 and TRBJ1-2; 9 bases map to TRBD1. CDR1 SGDLS and CDR2 YYNGEE come from the germline V gene. The CDR3 runs 17 residues. Trimming cost V 4 bases and J 0 bases; bases outside gene matches: 10. The CDR3 sequence: CASSTRDRASANYGYTF. CDR3 nucleotides: TGTGCCAGCAGCACCCGGGACAGGGCCTCAGCTAACTATGGCTACACCTTC. The variable domain in full, with the rest retrieved from reference TRBV9 and TRBJ1-2, is DSGVTQTPKHLITATGQRVTLRCSPRSGDLSVYWYQQSLDQGLQFLIQYYNGEERAKGNILERFSAQQFPDLHSELNLSSLELGDSALYFCASSTRDRASANYGYTFGSGTRLTVV.

This chain uses TRBV6-6 with TRBJ1-6, with 9 positions matching TRBD1. V was pared by 5 bases and J by 11 bases, with 10 bases of the junction left unmatched. This CDR3 contains 15 residues. CDR1 is MNHNY and CDR2 is SVGAGI in the germline V gene (reference sequence). The CDR3 DNA reads as TGTGCCAGCAGTCCCCGGGACAGGGATAGGGCACCCCTCCACTTT. Amino acids: CASSPRDRDRAPLHF.

The V gene is TRBV18, the J gene TRBJ1-6; a weak D match, TRBD1 (5 bases). The CDR3 covers 14 residues. Trimming cost V 2 bases and J 8 bases, with 10 bases left between them. Germline lookup yields CDR1 KGHSH and CDR2 LQKENI. In DNA form, the CDR3 reads TGTGCCAGCTCACCAGTAGACAGTGATTCACCCCTCCACTTT. Translating it yields CASSPVDSDSPLHF.

The sample holds a few counts of this clone. The gene calls are TRBV25-1 and TRBJ1-1, with D possibly TRBD1 on 5 matching bases. This CDR3 has 14 amino acids. Looked up from germline, CDR1 is MGHDK and CDR2 is SYGVNS. Trimming removed 6 bases at V and 1 base at J, with 12 bases between. DNA for the CDR3: TGTGCCAGCAGCCGAAAGGGGAAGAACACTGAAGCTTTCTTT. Residues: CASSRKGKNTEAFF.

This CDR3 reads CASSEGQGRYYGYTF. Written as DNA, the CDR3 is TGTGCCAGCAGTGAAGGGCAGGGTAGATACTATGGCTACACCTTC. This chain links TRBV6-1 with TRBJ1-2, with D perhaps matching TRBD1 (5 bases). The germline V and J ends were trimmed by 1 base and 3 bases, with 12 bases remaining between them. The CDR3 has 15 residues. Germline loops: CDR1 MNHNS, CDR2 SASEGT.

The chain couples TRBV24-1 to TRBJ1-1; the D gene is possibly TRBD1 (5 bases). V was shortened by 7 bases and J by 8 bases, with 16 bases between the two germline ends. Germline loops: CDR1 KGHDR, CDR2 SFDVKD. This CDR3 spans 13 amino acids. CDR3 loop: CATSHDRSSEAFF. CDR3 sequence (DNA): TGTGCCACCAGCCACGACAGAAGTTCCGAAGCTTTCTTT.

This clone is a singleton in its sample. This chain connects TRBV19 to TRBJ2-5; 13 bases line up with TRBD2. Germline CDR1 reads LNHDA; CDR2 reads SQIVND (reference sequence). The CDR3 spans 17 residues. J gave up 0 bases and V 9 bases, and 10 bases lay outside the gene matches. The CDR3 loop reads CASKPGLAGSYQETQYF. The CDR3 DNA sequence: TGTGCCAGCAAGCCGGGACTAGCGGGATCGTACCAAGAGACCCAGTACTTC.